What follows are 24 T cell receptor beta chains derived from one specimen sequenced in a study of OX40 agonist ivuxolimab in advanced cancers. Libraries were prepared by immunoSEQ multiplex PCR; TCRdb keeps only in-frame clonotypes and omits some of them. The sample contains 75,000 to 95,000 clones, around 85% of which appear only once. The material sequenced was CD4+ or CD8+ T cells sorted from blood, taken in a trial of the OX40 agonist ivuxolimab. All receptors come from an adult with an advanced solid tumor such as melanoma, head and neck, liver or kidney cancer.

J is TRBJ2-1 and V is TRBV5-1; 10 bases align to TRBD1. V shed 6 bases and J 5 bases; nucleotides not matched to a gene: 17. Germline-derived CDR1 and CDR2 are SGHRS and YFSETQ. The CDR3 covers 18 residues. The DNA of the CDR3 is TGCGCCAGCAAAGACCTAACGACAGGGGGCGATACAGACAATGAGCAGTTCTTC. Translating it yields CASKDLTTGGDTDNEQFF.

The chain is built from TRBV10-2 and TRBJ1-6, with D unresolved. With 3 bases removed from V and 10 bases from J, the gap between germline ends came to 4 bases. This CDR3 contains 11 residues. Germline V gene data show CDR1 as WSHSY and CDR2 as SAAADI. The CDR3 nucleotides are TGCGCCAGCAGTGAAGGGTCACCCCTCCACTTT. Amino acid sequence: CASSEGSPLHF.

The gene calls are TRBV5-4 and TRBJ2-7; 13 nucleotides agree with TRBD2. CDR3 length: 16 residues. Germline CDR1 reads SGHNT; CDR2 reads YYREEE (reference sequence). V trimming: 4 bases; J trimming: 1 base; junction bases outside the gene matches: 5. CDR3 sequence: CASSARTSGSSYEQYF. CDR3 coding DNA: TGTGCCAGCAGCGCCCGGACTAGCGGGAGTTCCTACGAGCAGTACTTC.

The chain combines TRBV19 with TRBJ2-1; either TRBD1 or TRBD2 may fit D (5 bases each). V gave up 9 bases and J gave up 7 bases, with 13 bases separating them. CDR3 length equals 12 residues. Germline CDR1 is LNHDA and CDR2 is SQIVND (reference sequence). CDR3 DNA sequence: TGTGCCAGCCGACGGGACGGGAATGAGCAGTTCTTC. It translates to CASRRDGNEQFF.

J is TRBJ2-6 and V is TRBV28; 7 bases map to TRBD1. The CDR3 length is 17 residues. J was trimmed by 7 bases and V by 4 bases; bases with no gene match: 13. Germline V lookup: CDR1 MDHEN, CDR2 SYDVKM. For the CDR3, the DNA is TGTGCCAGCAGTTCGCTCTATCTCGGGACAGAAGCCAACGTCCTGACTTTC. This translates into CASSSLYLGTEANVLTF.

The CDR3 loop is CAWSVPGGNTIYF. As DNA, the CDR3 is TGTGCCTGGAGTGTACCGGGGGGAAACACCATATATTTT. The chain employs TRBV30 and TRBJ1-3; D gene unclear. In germline, CDR1 is GTSNPN, CDR2 SVGIG (reference sequence). The CDR3 has 13 residues. V was clipped by 0 bases and J by 4 bases, with 7 bases between them.

The chain employs TRBV5-1 and TRBJ2-5, with 12 bases identical to TRBD2. Germline loops: CDR1 SGHRS, CDR2 YFSETQ. V was clipped by 4 bases and J by 0 bases; unmatched bases: 13. The CDR3 totals 19 residues. CDR3 protein: CASSRASSGGAWYQETQYF. The CDR3, as DNA: TGCGCCAGCAGCCGCGCATCTAGCGGGGGGGCTTGGTACCAAGAGACCCAGTACTTC. The whole variable domain, filled in from reference TRBV5-1 and TRBJ2-5, reads KAGVTQTPRYLIKTRGQQVTLSCSPISGHRSVSWYQQTPGQGLQFLFEYFSETQRNKGNFPGRFSGRQFSNSRSEMNVSTLELGDSALYLCASSRASSGGAWYQETQYFGPGTRLLVL.

V gene TRBV2 combines with J gene TRBJ1-5; TRBD1 matches 8 bases. CDR3 size: 15 residues. CDR1 SNHLY and CDR2 FYNNEI come from the germline V gene. After removal of 7 bases from V and 6 bases from J, the junction contained 11 bases not matched to a gene. CDR3 DNA: TGTGCCAGCAACCCTACGACAGGGGTCGGTCAGCCCCAGCATTTT. This translates into CASNPTTGVGQPQHF.

The chain employs TRBV19 and TRBJ2-7; D gene uncertain. The CDR3 spans 14 residues. The V end lost 6 bases, the J end lost 0 bases, and 12 bases lay between the germline ends. Germline CDR1 is LNHDA and CDR2 is SQIVND (reference sequence). CDR3 DNA sequence: TGTGCCAGTAGACCGACATTGAGCTCCTACGAGCAGTACTTC. It codes for CASRPTLSSYEQYF. Looking up the rest from reference TRBV19 and TRBJ2-7 gives the full variable domain: DGGITQSPKYLFRKEGQNVTLSCEQNLNHDAMYWYRQDPGQGLRLIYYSQIVNDFQKGDIAEGYSVSREKKESFPLTVTSAQKNPTAFYLCASRPTLSSYEQYFGPGTRLTVT.

Points on this clone: Mismatch with germline at one junction end may stem from a read error. This chain joins TRBV7-7 and TRBJ2-1, with 11 bases fitting TRBD1. This CDR3 is 15 amino acids long. In germline, CDR1 is SSHAT, CDR2 FNYEAQ (reference sequence). CDR3 sequence (DNA): TGTGCTAGCAGCTCCGGGACAGGGGGGAACAATGAGCAGTTCTTC. Its protein product is CASSSGTGGNNEQFF.

The chain recombines TRBV18 with TRBJ2-4, with a possible D match to TRBD2 (5 bases). The V gene's germline CDR1 is KGHSH and CDR2 LQKENI. V was trimmed by 3 bases and J by 8 bases, leaving 11 bases between them. The CDR3 is made up of 13 amino acids. Written as DNA, the CDR3 is TGTGCCAGCTCACCCGGGGAGCCTCACATTCAGTACTTC. Translating it yields CASSPGEPHIQYF.

J is TRBJ1-4 and V is TRBV9, with no clear D. The V end was cut by 1 base, the J end by 7 bases, with 23 bases between. The germline V gene has CDR1 SGDLS and CDR2 YYNGEE. CDR3 size: 18 residues. The CDR3 sequence: CASSVLPSPNSPSEKLFF. The CDR3, as DNA: TGTGCCAGCAGCGTACTTCCATCCCCCAACAGTCCTTCTGAAAAACTGTTTTTT.

The V and J genes are TRBV6-1 and TRBJ1-6; perhaps TRBD1 as D (6 bases). Germline assignment: CDR1 MNHNS and CDR2 SASEGT. V was pared by 2 bases and J by 12 bases, with 20 bases between. This CDR3 has 16 amino acids. CDR3 residues: CASSELPRTVGIPLHF. The CDR3 region has the DNA TGTGCCAGCAGTGAACTCCCCCGGACAGTAGGGATACCCCTCCACTTT.

The chain carries TRBV7-9 and TRBJ1-4; no clear D gene. The CDR3 extends over 12 amino acids. Germline V lookup: CDR1 SEHNR, CDR2 FQNEAQ (reference sequence). The V and J ends lost 5 bases and 2 bases respectively, with 3 bases between them. The CDR3 nucleotides are TGTGCCAGCAGCAGGACTAATGAAAAACTGTTTTTT. It translates to CASSRTNEKLFF.

The V gene is TRBV7-8, the J gene TRBJ2-3, with TRBD2 identical over 13 bases. The germline V gene has CDR1 SGHVS and CDR2 FQNEAQ. The CDR3 contains 16 residues. V shed 5 bases and J 0 bases; nucleotides not matched to a gene: 2. CDR3 sequence: CASSPGLAGSTDTQYF. The CDR3 DNA follows: TGTGCCAGCAGCCCGGGACTAGCGGGAAGCACAGATACGCAGTATTTT.

The chain recombines TRBV29-1 with TRBJ2-7; D is unclear. The CDR3 spans 13 residues. The V gene lost 4 bases and the J gene lost 11 bases, with 21 bases spanning the gap. Germline V gene lookup returns CDR1 SQVTM and CDR2 ANQGSEA. CDR3: CSVALPLAQVEYF. As DNA, the CDR3 is TGCAGCGTTGCACTCCCCTTGGCGCAGGTTGAGTACTTC.

The V call is TRBV7-9, the J call TRBJ2-3; 11 bases are shared with TRBD2. The CDR3 consists of 18 residues. CDR1 is SEHNR and CDR2 is FQNEAQ in the germline V gene (reference sequence). V trimming: 4 bases; J trimming: 3 bases; junction bases outside the gene matches: 12. CDR3 coding DNA: TGTGCCAGCAGCTACTTGGGGGTAGCGGGAGGGATTACAGATACGCAGTATTTT. Its translation is CASSYLGVAGGITDTQYF.

Many counts were recorded for this clone. V usage is TRBV28 and J usage is TRBJ2-2, with D maybe TRBD1 (5 bases). V dropped 2 bases and J dropped 6 bases, with 16 bases sitting between them. Germline CDR1 and CDR2: MDHEN and SYDVKM. The CDR3 loop spans 16 amino acids. Here the CDR3 reads CASSLLRQISPGELFF. The CDR3 DNA sequence: TGTGCCAGCAGTTTACTCCGACAGATTTCGCCCGGGGAGCTGTTTTTT.

This sequence joins TRBV18 and TRBJ1-1; D call uncertain. Trimming left V 2 bases short and J 5 bases short, with 9 bases between. The germline V gene encodes CDR1 KGHSH and CDR2 LQKENI. This CDR3 has 13 amino acids. CDR3 sequence reads: CASSPVDGTEAFF. CDR3 nucleotides: TGTGCCAGCTCACCAGTAGACGGTACTGAAGCTTTCTTT.

The CDR3 spells CASSLTESNYGYTF. As DNA, the CDR3 is TGTGCCAGCAGCCTCACAGAATCTAACTATGGCTACACCTTC. The chain combines TRBV5-4 with TRBJ1-2; no firm D call. Trimming shortened V by 4 bases and J by 0 bases, and 10 bases separated the two germline ends. CDR1 is SGHNT and CDR2 is YYREEE in the germline V gene (reference sequence). The CDR3 consists of 14 residues.

There are a few counts of this clone. This chain connects TRBV30 to TRBJ1-2; 9 nucleotides match TRBD1. The trim removed 5 bases at V and 4 bases at J, leaving 2 bases unmatched. CDR3 size: 12 residues. CDR1 is GTSNPN, CDR2 SVGIG, per germline (reference sequence). CDR3 nucleotides: TGTGCCTGGGACAGGGGGGGCTATGGCTACACCTTC. The encoded protein is CAWDRGGYGYTF.

The chain has TRBV18 and TRBJ1-1, with 8 bases identical to TRBD1. CDR1 is KGHSH, CDR2 LQKENI, per germline. CDR3 size: 14 residues. V shed 4 bases, J shed 8 bases, and the junction held 9 bases outside the gene matches. As DNA, the CDR3 is TGTGCCAGCTCACTCCAGGGGGCGGTAGTAGAAGCTTTCTTT. Translating gives CASSLQGAVVEAFF.

J is TRBJ1-5 and V is TRBV6-1; weak D call: TRBD1 (6 bases). There are 15 residues in the CDR3. Trimming cost V 5 bases and J 7 bases, with 18 bases left between them. Per the germline V gene, CDR1 is MNHNS and CDR2 is SASEGT. Here the CDR3 reads CASSIRRGLEQPQHF. The CDR3 DNA sequence: TGTGCCAGCAGTATCCGCAGGGGACTCGAGCAGCCCCAGCATTTT.

The chain couples TRBV7-2 to TRBJ2-7; tentatively, D is TRBD1 or TRBD2 (5 bases each). Between the trimmed V and J ends, which lost 4 bases and 2 bases, there was a span of 15 bases. Looked up from germline, CDR1 is SGHTA and CDR2 is FQGNSA. The CDR3 extends over 15 amino acids. The CDR3: CASSSPGTRTYEQYF. The CDR3 nucleotides read TGTGCCAGCAGCTCTCCGGGGACGAGGACCTACGAGCAGTACTTC. Looking up the rest from reference TRBV7-2 and TRBJ2-7 gives the full variable domain: GAGVSQSPSNKVTEKGKDVELRCDPISGHTALYWYRQSLGQGLEFLIYFQGNSAPDKSGLPSDRFSAERTGGSVSTLTIQRTQQEDSAVYLCASSSPGTRTYEQYFGPGTRLTVT.